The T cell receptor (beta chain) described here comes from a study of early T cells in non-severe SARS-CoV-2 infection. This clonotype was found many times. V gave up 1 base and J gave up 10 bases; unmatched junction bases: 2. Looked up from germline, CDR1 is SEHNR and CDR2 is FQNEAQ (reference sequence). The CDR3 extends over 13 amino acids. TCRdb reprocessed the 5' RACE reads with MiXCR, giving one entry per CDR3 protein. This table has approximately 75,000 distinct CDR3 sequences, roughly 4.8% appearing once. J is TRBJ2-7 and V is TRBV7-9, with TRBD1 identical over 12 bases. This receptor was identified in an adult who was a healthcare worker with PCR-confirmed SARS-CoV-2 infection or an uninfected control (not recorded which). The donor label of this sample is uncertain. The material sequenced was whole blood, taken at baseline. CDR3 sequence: CASSLGGQGAQYF. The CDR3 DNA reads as TGTGCCAGCAGCTTAGGGGGACAGGGGGCTCAGTACTTC. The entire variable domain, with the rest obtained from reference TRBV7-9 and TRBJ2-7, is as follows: DTGVSQNPRHKITKRGQNVTFRCDPISEHNRLYWYRQTLGQGPEFLTYFQNEAQLEKSRLLSDRFSAERPKGSFSTLEIQRTEQGDSAMYLCASSLGGQGAQYFGPGTRLTVT.